This T cell receptor beta chain derives from a study of cytomegalovirus exposure and HLA in healthy donors. 60 Vbeta and 13 Jbeta primers were used in PCR. Clones were sequenced by immunoSEQ multiplex PCR, and TCRdb holds only the in-frame ones, with some missing. The sample lists some 180,000 clones, 65% to 80% occurring once. V was trimmed by 2 bases and J by 6 bases, leaving 11 bases between them. CDR3 length: 13 amino acids. The germline gives CDR1 SGHNT, CDR2 YYREEE (reference sequence). This clonotype was sampled from a woman in her twenties or thirties in good health and CMV-seropositive. This chain uses TRBV5-4 with TRBJ1-1; D is uncertain. Source material: PBMCs. CDR3 sequence reads: CASSFGVGPEAFF. CDR3 coding DNA: TGTGCCAGCAGCTTCGGGGTAGGGCCTGAAGCTTTCTTT.